Given below is one T cell receptor beta chain in context. Sequenced by immunoSEQ multiplex PCR; TCRdb stores in-frame clones only, minus some. The sample lists around 80,000 clones; around 80% were seen once. This sample was taken from a study of blood T cell repertoires in COVID-19. The clonotype comes from a woman aged 80 or older with active or convalescent COVID-19. The specimen was peripheral blood.

CDR3 coding DNA: TGTGCCAGCAGCTCGGGGGTGGTCGGGGAGCTGTTTTTT. As protein: CASSSGVVGELFF. The rearrangement joins TRBV7-6 to TRBJ2-2, with D perhaps TRBD2 (6 bases). CDR3 size: 13 residues. Trimming removed 4 bases at V and 7 bases at J, with 10 bases between. Germline V gene data show CDR1 as SGHVS and CDR2 as FNYEAQ.